The entry that follows covers one TCR beta chain sequence. The target antigen is unknown. Trimming took 5 bases from V and 6 from J, leaving 14 bases between them. This CDR3 has 14 residues. Germline V lookup: CDR1 SGHTA, CDR2 FQGNSA. The data were obtained in a study of CD8+ T cells in alopecia areata. Extraction of RNA preceded its reverse transcription into cDNA, which served as the sequencing template. Method: immunoSEQ multiplex PCR; TCRdb's copy keeps in-frame clones and lacks some. The sample contains about 220,000 clones, about 50% of which appear only once. Findings and caveats of the study: For baseline CD8+ expansion, any link to response stays uncertain with one nonresponder.

The treatment here: oral pan-JAK inhibitor, 5-10 mg twice daily. V is TRBV7-2 and J is TRBJ1-5, with unresolved D. The TCR originated in a human donor with alopecia areata. This sample comprised CD4+ T cells sorted from blood, obtained at week 4, from a patient treated with tofacitinib. CDR3 nucleotides: TGTGCCAGCAGCCTCACAGCGATGGGTCAGCCCCAGCATTTT. This codes for CASSLTAMGQPQHF. Filled out from reference TRBV7-2 and TRBJ1-5, the complete variable domain reads GAGVSQSPSNKVTEKGKDVELRCDPISGHTALYWYRQSLGQGLEFLIYFQGNSAPDKSGLPSDRFSAERTGGSVSTLTIQRTQQEDSAVYLCASSLTAMGQPQHFGDGTRLSIL.